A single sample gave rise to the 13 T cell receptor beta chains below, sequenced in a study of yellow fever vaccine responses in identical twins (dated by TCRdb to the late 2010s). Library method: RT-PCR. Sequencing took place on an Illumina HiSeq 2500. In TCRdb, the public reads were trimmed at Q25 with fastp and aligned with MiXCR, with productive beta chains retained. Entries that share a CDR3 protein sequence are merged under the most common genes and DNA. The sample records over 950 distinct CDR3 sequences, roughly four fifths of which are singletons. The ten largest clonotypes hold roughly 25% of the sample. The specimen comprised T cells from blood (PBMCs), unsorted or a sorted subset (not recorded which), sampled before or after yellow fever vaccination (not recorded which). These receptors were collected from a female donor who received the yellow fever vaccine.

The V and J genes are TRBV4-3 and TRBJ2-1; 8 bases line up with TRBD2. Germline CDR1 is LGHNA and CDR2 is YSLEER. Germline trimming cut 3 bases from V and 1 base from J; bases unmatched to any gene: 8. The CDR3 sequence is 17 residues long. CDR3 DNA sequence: TGCGCCAGCAGCCAGATTCTTACTAGCGGATCCTACAATGAGCAGTTCTTC. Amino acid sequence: CASSQILTSGSYNEQFF.

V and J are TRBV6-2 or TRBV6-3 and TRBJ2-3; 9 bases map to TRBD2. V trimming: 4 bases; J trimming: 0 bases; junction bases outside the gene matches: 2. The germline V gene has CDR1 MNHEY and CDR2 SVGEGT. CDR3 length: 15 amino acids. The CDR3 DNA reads TGTGCCAGCAGTTCCACTAGCGGGAGCACAGATACGCAGTATTTT. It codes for CASSSTSGSTDTQYF.

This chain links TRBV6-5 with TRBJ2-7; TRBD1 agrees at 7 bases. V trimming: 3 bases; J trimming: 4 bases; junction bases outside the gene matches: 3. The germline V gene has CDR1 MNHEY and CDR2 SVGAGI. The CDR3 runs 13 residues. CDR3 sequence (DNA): TGTGCCAGCAGTTATAGGGGGCGATACGAGCAGTACTTC. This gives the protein CASSYRGRYEQYF.

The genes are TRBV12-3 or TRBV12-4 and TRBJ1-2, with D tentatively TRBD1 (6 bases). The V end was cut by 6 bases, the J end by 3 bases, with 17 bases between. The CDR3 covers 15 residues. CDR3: CASSPRPDSYYGYTF. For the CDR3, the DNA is TGTGCCAGCAGCCCACGACCGGACAGCTACTATGGCTACACCTTC.

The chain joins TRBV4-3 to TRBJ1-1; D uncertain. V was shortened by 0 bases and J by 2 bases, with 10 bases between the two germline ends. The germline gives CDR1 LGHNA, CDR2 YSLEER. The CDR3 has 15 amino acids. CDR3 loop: CASSQDASSNTEAFF. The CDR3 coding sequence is TGCGCCAGCAGCCAAGACGCCAGCTCCAACACTGAAGCTTTCTTT.

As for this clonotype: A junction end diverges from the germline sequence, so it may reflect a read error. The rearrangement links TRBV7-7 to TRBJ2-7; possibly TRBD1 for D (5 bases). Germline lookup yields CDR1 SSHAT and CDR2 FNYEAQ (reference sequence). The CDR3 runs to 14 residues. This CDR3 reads CASSLGLGVYEQYF. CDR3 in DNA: TGTGCTAGCAGCTTAGGTTTAGGGGTTTACGAGCAGTACTTC.

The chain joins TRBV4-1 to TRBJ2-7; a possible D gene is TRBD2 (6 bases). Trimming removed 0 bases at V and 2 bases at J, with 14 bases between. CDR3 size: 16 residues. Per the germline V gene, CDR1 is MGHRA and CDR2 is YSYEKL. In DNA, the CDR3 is TGCGCCAGCAGCCAAGAGCCCGGAGCGGGCACCTACGAGCAGTACTTC. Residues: CASSQEPGAGTYEQYF.

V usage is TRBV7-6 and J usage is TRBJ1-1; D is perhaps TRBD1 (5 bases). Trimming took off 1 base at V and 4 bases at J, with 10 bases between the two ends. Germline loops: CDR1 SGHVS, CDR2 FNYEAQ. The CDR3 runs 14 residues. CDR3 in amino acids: CASSLGAGSTEAFF. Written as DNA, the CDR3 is TGTGCCAGCAGCTTAGGGGCAGGGTCCACTGAAGCTTTCTTT.

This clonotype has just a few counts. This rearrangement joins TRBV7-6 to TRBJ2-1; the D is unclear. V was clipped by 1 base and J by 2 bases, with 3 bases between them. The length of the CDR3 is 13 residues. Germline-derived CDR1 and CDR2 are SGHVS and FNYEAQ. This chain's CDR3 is CASSLGAYNEQFF. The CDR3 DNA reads TGTGCCAGCAGCTTAGGGGCCTACAATGAGCAGTTCTTC.

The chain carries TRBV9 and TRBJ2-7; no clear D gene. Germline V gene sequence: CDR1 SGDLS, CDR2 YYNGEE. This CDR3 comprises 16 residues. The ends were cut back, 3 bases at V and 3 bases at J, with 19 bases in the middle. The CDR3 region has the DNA TGTGCCAGCAGCGCCCAAAAGCTAGGGTTTGTCTACGAGCAGTACTTC. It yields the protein CASSAQKLGFVYEQYF.

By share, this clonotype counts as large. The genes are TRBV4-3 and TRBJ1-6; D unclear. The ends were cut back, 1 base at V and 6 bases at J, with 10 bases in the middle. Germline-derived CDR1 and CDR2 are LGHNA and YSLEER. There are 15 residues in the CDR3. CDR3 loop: CASSQVSDLNSPLHF. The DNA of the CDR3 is TGCGCCAGCAGCCAAGTTTCAGACCTTAATTCACCCCTCCACTTT.

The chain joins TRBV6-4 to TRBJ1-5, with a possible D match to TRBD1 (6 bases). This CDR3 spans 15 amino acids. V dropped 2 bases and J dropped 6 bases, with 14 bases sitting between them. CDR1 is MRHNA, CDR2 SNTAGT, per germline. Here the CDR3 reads CASSDALQGRQPQHF. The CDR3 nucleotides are TGTGCCAGCAGTGACGCACTACAGGGCCGTCAGCCCCAGCATTTT.

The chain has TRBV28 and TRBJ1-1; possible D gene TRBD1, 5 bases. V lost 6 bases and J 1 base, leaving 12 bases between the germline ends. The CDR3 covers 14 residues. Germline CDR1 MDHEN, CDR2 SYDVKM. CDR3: CASRRGYGNTEAFF. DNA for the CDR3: TGTGCCAGCAGGAGGGGTTATGGGAACACTGAAGCTTTCTTT.